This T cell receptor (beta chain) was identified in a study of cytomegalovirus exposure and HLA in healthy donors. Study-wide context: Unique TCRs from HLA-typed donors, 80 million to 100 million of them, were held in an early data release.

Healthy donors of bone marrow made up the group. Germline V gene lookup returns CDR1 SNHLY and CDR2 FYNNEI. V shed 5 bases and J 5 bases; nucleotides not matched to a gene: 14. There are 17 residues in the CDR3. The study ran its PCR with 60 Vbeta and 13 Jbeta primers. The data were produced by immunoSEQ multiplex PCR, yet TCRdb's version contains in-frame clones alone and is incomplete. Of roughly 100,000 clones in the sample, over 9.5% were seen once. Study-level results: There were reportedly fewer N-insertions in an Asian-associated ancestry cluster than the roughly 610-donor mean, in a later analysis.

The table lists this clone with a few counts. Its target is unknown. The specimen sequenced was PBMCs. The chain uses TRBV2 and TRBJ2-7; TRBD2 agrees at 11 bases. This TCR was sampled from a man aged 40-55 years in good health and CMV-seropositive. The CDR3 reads CASSPPGLAAFMDEQYF. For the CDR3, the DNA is TGTGCCAGCAGTCCACCGGGACTAGCGGCTTTCATGGACGAGCAGTACTTC.